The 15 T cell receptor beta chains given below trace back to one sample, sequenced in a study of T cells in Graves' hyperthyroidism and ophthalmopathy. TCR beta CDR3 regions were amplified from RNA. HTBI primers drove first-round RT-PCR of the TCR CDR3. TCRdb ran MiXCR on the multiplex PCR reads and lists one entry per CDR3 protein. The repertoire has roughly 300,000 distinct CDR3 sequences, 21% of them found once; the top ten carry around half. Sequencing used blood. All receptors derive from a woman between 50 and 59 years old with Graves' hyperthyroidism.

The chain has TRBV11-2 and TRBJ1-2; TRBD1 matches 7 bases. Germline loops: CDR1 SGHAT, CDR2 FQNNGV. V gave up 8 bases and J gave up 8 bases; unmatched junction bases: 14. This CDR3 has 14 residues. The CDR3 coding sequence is TGTGCCAGCGGAAGTACAGGGGCCCTCTTCGGCTACACCTTC. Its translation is CASGSTGALFGYTF.

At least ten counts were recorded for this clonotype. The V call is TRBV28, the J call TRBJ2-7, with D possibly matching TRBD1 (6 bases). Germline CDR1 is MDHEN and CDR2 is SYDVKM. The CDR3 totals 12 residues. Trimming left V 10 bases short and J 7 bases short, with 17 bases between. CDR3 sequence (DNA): TGTGCCATAGGGACATCGGTAGGAGAGCAGTACTTC. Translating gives CAIGTSVGEQYF.

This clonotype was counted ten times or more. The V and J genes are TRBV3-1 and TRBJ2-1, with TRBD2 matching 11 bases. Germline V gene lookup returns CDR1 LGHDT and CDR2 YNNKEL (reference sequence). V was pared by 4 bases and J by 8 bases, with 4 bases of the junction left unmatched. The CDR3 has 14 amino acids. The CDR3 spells CASSPLAGAHEQFF. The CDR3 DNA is TGTGCCAGCAGCCCACTAGCGGGAGCTCATGAGCAGTTCTTC.

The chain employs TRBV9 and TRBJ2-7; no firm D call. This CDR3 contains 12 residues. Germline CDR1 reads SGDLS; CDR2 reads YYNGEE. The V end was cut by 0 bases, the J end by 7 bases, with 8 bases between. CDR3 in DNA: TGTGCCAGCAGCGTAGGAGTGGGGGAGCAGTACTTC. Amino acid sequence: CASSVGVGEQYF.

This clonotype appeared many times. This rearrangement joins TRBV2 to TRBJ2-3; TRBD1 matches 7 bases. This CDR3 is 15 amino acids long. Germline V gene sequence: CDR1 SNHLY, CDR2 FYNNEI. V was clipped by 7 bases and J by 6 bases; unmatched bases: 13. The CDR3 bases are TGTGCCAGCAAGAGAGGGGGCCTTCGTGGGGATACGCAGTATTTT. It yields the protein CASKRGGLRGDTQYF.

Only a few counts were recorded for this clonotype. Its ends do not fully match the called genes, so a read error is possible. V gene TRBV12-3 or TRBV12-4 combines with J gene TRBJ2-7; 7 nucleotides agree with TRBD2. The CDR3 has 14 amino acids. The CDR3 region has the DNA TGTGCCAGCAGTGTAGCGGGTTCGACCTACGAGCAGTACTTC. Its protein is CASSVAGSTYEQYF.

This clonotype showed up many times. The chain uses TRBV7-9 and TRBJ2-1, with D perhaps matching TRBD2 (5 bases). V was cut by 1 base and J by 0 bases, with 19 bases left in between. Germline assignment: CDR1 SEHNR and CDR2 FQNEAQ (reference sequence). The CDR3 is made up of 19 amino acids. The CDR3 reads CASSLGRGERRSSYNEQFF. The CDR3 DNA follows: TGTGCCAGCAGCTTAGGACGAGGCGAGCGGCGGAGCTCCTACAATGAGCAGTTCTTC.

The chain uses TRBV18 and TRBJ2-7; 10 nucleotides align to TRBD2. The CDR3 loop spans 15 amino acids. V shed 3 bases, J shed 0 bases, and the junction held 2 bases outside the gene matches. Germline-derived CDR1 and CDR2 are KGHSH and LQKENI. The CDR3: CASSPSGRTSYEQYF. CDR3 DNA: TGTGCCAGCTCACCTAGCGGGAGGACCTCCTACGAGCAGTACTTC. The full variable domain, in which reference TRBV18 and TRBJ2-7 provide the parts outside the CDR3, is NAGVMQNPRHLVRRRGQEARLRCSPMKGHSHVYWYRQLPEEGLKFMVYLQKENIIDESGMPKERFSAEFPKEGPSILRIQQVVRGDSAAYFCASSPSGRTSYEQYFGPGTRLTVT.

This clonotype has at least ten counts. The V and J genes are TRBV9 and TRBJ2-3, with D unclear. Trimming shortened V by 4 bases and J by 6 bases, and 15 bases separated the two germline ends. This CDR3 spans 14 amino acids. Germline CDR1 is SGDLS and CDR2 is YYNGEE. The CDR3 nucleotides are TGTGCCAGCAGCTCTCGACTCGAACGGGATACGCAGTATTTT. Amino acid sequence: CASSSRLERDTQYF.

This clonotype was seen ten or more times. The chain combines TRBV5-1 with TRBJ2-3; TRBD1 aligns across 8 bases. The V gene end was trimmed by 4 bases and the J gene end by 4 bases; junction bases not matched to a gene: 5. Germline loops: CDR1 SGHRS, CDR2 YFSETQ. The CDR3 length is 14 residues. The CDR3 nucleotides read TGCGCCAGCAGCCAAGGACAGGGCCCAGATACGCAGTATTTT. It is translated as CASSQGQGPDTQYF.

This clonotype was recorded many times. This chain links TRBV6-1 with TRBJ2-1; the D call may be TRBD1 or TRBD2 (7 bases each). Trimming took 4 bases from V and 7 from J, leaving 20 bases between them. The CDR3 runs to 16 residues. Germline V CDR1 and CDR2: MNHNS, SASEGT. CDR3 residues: CASSGAGGGPLNEQFF. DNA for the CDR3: TGTGCCAGCAGTGGGGCAGGGGGGGGCCCTCTAAATGAGCAGTTCTTC.

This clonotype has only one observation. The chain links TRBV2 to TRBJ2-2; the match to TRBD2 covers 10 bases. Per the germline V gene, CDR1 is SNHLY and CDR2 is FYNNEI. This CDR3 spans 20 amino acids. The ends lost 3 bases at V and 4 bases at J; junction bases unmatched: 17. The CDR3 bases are TGTGCCAGCAGTGATTTGGGTCTAGCGGGAGCCCGACGGAGCACCGGGGAGCTGTTTTTT. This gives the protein CASSDLGLAGARRSTGELFF.

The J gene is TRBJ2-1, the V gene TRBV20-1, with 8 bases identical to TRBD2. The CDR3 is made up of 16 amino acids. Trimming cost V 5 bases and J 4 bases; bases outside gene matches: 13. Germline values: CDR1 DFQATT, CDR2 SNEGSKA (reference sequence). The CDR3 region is CSAPPIAGRSYNEQFF. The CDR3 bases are TGCAGTGCTCCTCCTATAGCGGGGAGGTCATACAATGAGCAGTTCTTC.

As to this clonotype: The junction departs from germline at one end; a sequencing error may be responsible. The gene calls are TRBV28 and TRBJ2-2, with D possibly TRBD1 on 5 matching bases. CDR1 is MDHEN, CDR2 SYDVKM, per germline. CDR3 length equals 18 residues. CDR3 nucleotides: TGTGCCGGCAGTTTAGTGAACCCAGTACGGCTGGGGCCCGGGGAGCTGTTTTTT. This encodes CAGSLVNPVRLGPGELFF.

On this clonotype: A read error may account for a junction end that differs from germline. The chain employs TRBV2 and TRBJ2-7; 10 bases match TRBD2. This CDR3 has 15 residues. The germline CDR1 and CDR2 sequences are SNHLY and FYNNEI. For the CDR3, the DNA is TGTGCCAGCCGTGAATGGACTAGCGGACCCTACGAGCAGTACTTC. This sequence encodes CASREWTSGPYEQYF.